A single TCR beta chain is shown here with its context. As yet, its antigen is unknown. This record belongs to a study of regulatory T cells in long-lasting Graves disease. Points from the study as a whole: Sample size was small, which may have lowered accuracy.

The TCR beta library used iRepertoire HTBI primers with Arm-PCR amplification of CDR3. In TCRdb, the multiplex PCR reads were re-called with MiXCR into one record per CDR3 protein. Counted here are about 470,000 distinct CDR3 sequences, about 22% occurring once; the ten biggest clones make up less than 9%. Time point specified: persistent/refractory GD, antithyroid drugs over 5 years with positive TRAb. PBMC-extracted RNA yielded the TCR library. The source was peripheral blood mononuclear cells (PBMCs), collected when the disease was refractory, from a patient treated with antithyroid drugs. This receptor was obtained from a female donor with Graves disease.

Written as DNA, the CDR3 is TGCGCCAGCAGCCAGGAGGGGGCGGATGGCTACACCTTC. Translated: CASSQEGADGYTF. The rearrangement uses TRBV4-3 and TRBJ1-2, with TRBD1 matching 7 bases. V was pared by 3 bases and J by 6 bases, with 4 bases of the junction left unmatched. The CDR3 loop spans 13 amino acids. Germline values: CDR1 LGHNA, CDR2 YSLEER.